One TCR beta chain is described in this entry. What it binds is not known. This record belongs to a study of shared clonotypes between healthy human individuals. Study-level points and caveats: A handful of donors held around 5% of naive CD4 clonotypes in common. Naive subsets generally exceeded memory subsets in estimated richness.

The method was immunoSEQ multiplex PCR; TCRdb's version includes in-frame clones alone and lacks a portion of them. The repertoire consists of 650,000 to 800,000 clones, with around 77% occurring once and the leading ten covering approximately 1.8%. The source material was memory CD4+ T cells sorted from blood. As for subset: CD45RA-negative fraction. This TCR was recovered from a young woman in good health.

The CDR3 loop is CAISESGVAGHSYNEQFF. DNA of the CDR3: TGTGCCATCAGTGAGTCGGGGGTAGCGGGACATTCCTACAATGAGCAGTTCTTC. The chain is built from TRBV10-3 and TRBJ2-1; TRBD2 matches 8 bases. Looked up from germline, CDR1 is ENHRY and CDR2 is SYGVKD. The junction had 8 bases not matched to a gene; V was cut back by 0 bases and J by 1 base. There are 18 residues in the CDR3.